This TCR beta chain was retrieved from a study of CD8 T cells in ankylosing spondylitis. General observations from the study: As reported, disease-linked clones showed significant enrichment in matched ankylosing spondylitis synovial fluid. Disease-associated clones were CD8+ and fairly uncommon in peripheral blood. Ankylosing spondylitis blood seemed to carry a telltale TCR beta motif made of about 8 highly homologous variants.

Quantitative 5'-RACE with molecular barcodes generated TCR beta libraries. One entry per CDR3 protein results from TCRdb running MiXCR on the 5' RACE reads. Here the sample spans about 240,000 distinct CDR3 sequences, 20% to 30% being singletons. The V end was cut by 6 bases, the J end by 0 bases, with 5 bases between. This CDR3 contains 12 residues. Germline CDR1 MNHEY, CDR2 SMNVEV (reference sequence). About this clonotype itself: The target antigen is unknown.

The sequencing sample was made of blood, either unsorted or a sorted T cell fraction (not recorded which). The source of this sequence is a male donor with ankylosing spondylitis or in good health (not recorded which). The chain combines TRBV27 with TRBJ1-1, with D unclear. CDR3 bases: TGTGCCAGCAGGACAATGAACACTGAAGCTTTCTTT. This encodes CASRTMNTEAFF.